These 8 T cell receptor beta chains were all obtained from the same sample, sequenced in a study of OX40 agonist ivuxolimab in advanced cancers. Profiled with immunoSEQ multiplex PCR; TCRdb holds only in-frame clones, not every one. The sample shows 73,000 or so clones, about 88% of them seen only once. Source: CD4+ or CD8+ T cells sorted from blood, taken in a trial of the OX40 agonist ivuxolimab. These receptors were taken from an adult with an advanced solid tumor such as melanoma, head and neck, liver or kidney cancer.

V usage is TRBV30 and J usage is TRBJ2-1; D possibly uses TRBD1 or TRBD2 (7 bases each). Trimming took 2 bases from V and 11 from J, leaving 22 bases between them. There are 15 residues in the CDR3. Germline CDR1 reads GTSNPN; CDR2 reads SVGIG (reference sequence). CDR3 amino acids: CAWSTGASGRTKQFF. The CDR3 coding sequence is TGTGCCTGGAGTACAGGGGCTAGCGGCCGAACCAAGCAGTTCTTC.

The chain is built from TRBV5-4 and TRBJ2-1, with TRBD2 matching 7 bases. This CDR3 spans 15 amino acids. After removal of 4 bases from V and 6 bases from J, the junction contained 10 bases not matched to a gene. Germline CDR1 SGHNT, CDR2 YYREEE (reference sequence). CDR3 in amino acids: CASSVGLDRGNEQFF. Here the CDR3 DNA reads TGTGCCAGCAGCGTCGGACTAGATAGAGGCAATGAGCAGTTCTTC.

This chain connects TRBV7-2 to TRBJ2-7; 12 nucleotides match TRBD2. V lost 4 bases and J lost 5; bases outside the gene matches: 6. This CDR3 spans 15 amino acids. Per the germline V gene, CDR1 is SGHTA and CDR2 is FQGNSA. The CDR3 here is CASSSLAGGPHEQYF. CDR3 DNA sequence: TGTGCCAGCAGCTCGCTAGCGGGAGGGCCCCACGAGCAGTACTTC.

The V and J genes are TRBV5-1 and TRBJ1-1; D not resolved. The CDR3 is made up of 14 amino acids. CDR1 is SGHRS and CDR2 is YFSETQ in the germline V gene. The ends were cut back, 2 bases at V and 4 bases at J, with 12 bases in the middle. CDR3 loop: CASSFEVRGTEAFF. Written as DNA, the CDR3 is TGCGCCAGCAGCTTTGAGGTCCGGGGCACTGAAGCTTTCTTT.

CDR3 region: CASSSSGGSYNEQFF. The CDR3, as DNA: TGTGCCAGCAGCTCCTCAGGGGGCTCCTACAATGAGCAGTTCTTC. The chain uses TRBV7-2 and TRBJ2-1; TRBD1 matches at 7 bases. CDR3 length: 15 amino acids. Trimming at V came to 4 bases and at J to 0 bases, leaving 3 bases not matched to a gene. Germline V gene lookup returns CDR1 SGHTA and CDR2 FQGNSA.

CDR3 coding DNA: TGTGCCAGTAGTATCCGGGAGACCCAGTACTTC. It specifies CASSIRETQYF. This sequence joins TRBV19 and TRBJ2-5; D gene ambiguous. V dropped 3 bases and J dropped 5 bases, with 4 bases sitting between them. Germline V CDR1 and CDR2: LNHDA, SQIVND (reference sequence). CDR3 length: 11 amino acids. Using reference TRBV19 and TRBJ2-5 for the parts outside the CDR3, the full variable domain is DGGITQSPKYLFRKEGQNVTLSCEQNLNHDAMYWYRQDPGQGLRLIYYSQIVNDFQKGDIAEGYSVSREKKESFPLTVTSAQKNPTAFYLCASSIRETQYFGPGTRLLVL.

This chain uses TRBV2 with TRBJ2-7; D remains unclear. Germline V gene sequence: CDR1 SNHLY, CDR2 FYNNEI. V dropped 8 bases and J dropped 0 bases, with 14 bases sitting between them. The CDR3 has 14 residues. CDR3 DNA sequence: TGTGCCAGCTCCTTGCGTCAGGACTCCTACGAGCAGTACTTC. Its translation: CASSLRQDSYEQYF.

The CDR3 spells CASSFGVAGGRKQYF. The CDR3 region has the DNA TGTGCCAGCAGCTTCGGGGTAGCGGGGGGTCGAAAGCAGTATTTT. The rearrangement joins TRBV7-2 to TRBJ2-3, with 10 bases lining up with TRBD2. The trim removed 3 bases at V and 11 bases at J, leaving 11 bases unmatched. Germline CDR1 is SGHTA and CDR2 is FQGNSA. CDR3 length equals 15 residues.